The rows below give T cell receptor beta chains drawn from one sample of a study of blood T cell repertoires in COVID-19. This table comes from immunoSEQ multiplex PCR, and its TCRdb copy is limited to in-frame clones, with some not included. The sample records approximately 400,000 clones, more than 70% being singletons. The sample comprised peripheral blood. These receptors came from a man aged 40-49 years with acute or convalescent COVID-19. Both conserved end residues are part of each CDR3. The D gene is left open where the match is weak. Rows may omit the clone size; those that give it use once, few, many or a size class.

d_call,clone_size,j_call,v_call,cdr3_nt,cdr3_aa
TRBD1,.,TRBJ1-1,TRBV14,TGTGCCAGCAGCCCTATCCGGGACAGGGATGAGAACACTGAAGCTTTCTTT,CASSPIRDRDENTEAFF
.,.,TRBJ1-6,TRBV19,TGTGCCAGTAGACCCCTTGCGGGCGGTAATTCACCCCTCCACTTT,CASRPLAGGNSPLHF
TRBD1,.,TRBJ2-7,TRBV7-6,TGTGCCAGCAGCTTAGATGGTGACAGGGGCTACGAGCAGTACTTC,CASSLDGDRGYEQYF
.,.,TRBJ2-2,TRBV7-8,TGTGCCAGCAGCAACAATGTCGGCGGGGCCAACACCGGGGAGCTGTTTTTT,CASSNNVGGANTGELFF
TRBD1,.,TRBJ1-4,TRBV6-5,TGTGCCAGCGATGACTCCGGGACAGGGATAGAAAAACTGTTTTTT,CASDDSGTGIEKLFF
TRBD2,.,TRBJ2-5,TRBV11-2,TGTGCCAGCAGCTTTGGCGGGAGATCAGAGACCCAGTACTTC,CASSFGGRSETQYF
TRBD1,.,TRBJ2-7,TRBV7-2,TGTGCCAGCAGCTCCCGACAGGGGTCCTACGAGCAGTACTTC,CASSSRQGSYEQYF
.,.,TRBJ1-5,TRBV6-5,TGTGCCAGCGGGGCCGGGGGGCCCCAGCATTTT,CASGAGGPQHF
TRBD2,.,TRBJ2-1,TRBV24-1,TGTGCCACCAGCCTAGCGGGGGAATACTACAATGAGCAGTTCTTC,CATSLAGEYYNEQFF
.,.,TRBJ2-1,TRBV9,TGTGCCAGCAGCTCAGGAGGGTCTATCTACAATGAGCAGTTCTTC,CASSSGGSIYNEQFF
TRBD1,.,TRBJ1-1,TRBV7-8,TGTGCCATTAGCCTAGGGGGCGAGCTTTCACCCCCCTCCACTGAAGCTTTCTTT,CAISLGGELSPPSTEAFF
.,.,TRBJ1-6,TRBV7-2,TGTGCCAGCAGCCCAAGGGGGGGCGGCCATAATTCACCCCTCCACTTT,CASSPRGGGHNSPLHF
.,.,TRBJ1-1,TRBV27,TGTGCCAGCAGCTTAACAGACAGAAACACTGAAGCTTTCTTT,CASSLTDRNTEAFF
TRBD2,.,TRBJ2-7,TRBV11-2,TGTGCCAGCAGCTCTAGCCTCGGACTAGCCGGCTACGAGCAGTACTTC,CASSSSLGLAGYEQYF
TRBD2,.,TRBJ2-3,TRBV11-2,TGTGCCAGCAGCCCACTAGCGGGAGCAGATACGCAGTATTTT,CASSPLAGADTQYF
.,.,TRBJ2-7,TRBV5-4,TGTGCCAGCATGGGGGGGCCGAACTACGAGCAGTACTTC,CASMGGPNYEQYF
.,once,TRBJ1-1,TRBV4-3,TGCGCCAGCAGGTCGGGGGAGAAGGACACTGAAGCTTTCTTT,CASRSGEKDTEAFF
TRBD1,.,TRBJ2-7,TRBV3-1/TRBV3-2,TGTGCCAGCAGCCAAGGACAGGGGGGTTACGAGCAGTACTTC,CASSQGQGGYEQYF
.,.,TRBJ1-1,TRBV5-4,TGTGCCAGCAGCTTGGATGGGGGGTTGAACACTGAAGCTTTCTTT,CASSLDGGLNTEAFF
.,.,TRBJ2-1,TRBV30,TGTGCCTGGAGCTTTTGGGGCGGAAGGGATGAGCAGTTCTTC,CAWSFWGGRDEQFF
.,.,TRBJ1-5,TRBV28,TGTGCCAGCAGTTTATTTCCGTGGGGGGGGGTAGGCAATCAGCCCCAGCATTTT,CASSLFPWGGVGNQPQHF
TRBD2,.,TRBJ2-1,TRBV5-1,TGCGCCAGCAGCTTGGTACTAGCGGGAATTTGGGCCTACAATGAGCAGTTCTTC,CASSLVLAGIWAYNEQFF
.,.,TRBJ2-1,TRBV6-5,TGTGCCAGCAGTTACAGGACGGGGGTTTACAATGAGCAGTTCTTC,CASSYRTGVYNEQFF
.,.,TRBJ1-1,TRBV28,TGTGCCAGCAGTTTACCCCTGGCCAACACTGAAGCTTTCTTT,CASSLPLANTEAFF
TRBD2,few,TRBJ2-1,TRBV3-1/TRBV3-2,TGTGCCAGCAGCCAAGGAGGAACTAGCGGGGCCCGACCCCCGTTCTTC,CASSQGGTSGARPPFF
.,.,TRBJ1-1,TRBV5-1,TGCGCCAGCAGCCCCACAGGACAGCTGAACACTGAAGCTTTCTTT,CASSPTGQLNTEAFF
.,.,TRBJ1-1,TRBV5-1,TGCGCCAGCAGCTTGACAGGGATGAACACTGAAGCTTTCTTT,CASSLTGMNTEAFF
.,.,TRBJ2-2,TRBV4-3,TGCGCCAGCAGCCAAGTAGGCGGGGTTAACACCGGGGAGCTGTTTTTT,CASSQVGGVNTGELFF
TRBD2,once,TRBJ2-6,TRBV7-9,TGTGCCAGCAGCTTAGTGCGGGGGACGGCTGGGGCCAACGTCCTGACTTTC,CASSLVRGTAGANVLTF
TRBD1,.,TRBJ1-6,TRBV28,TGTGCCAGCAGGACAGGGATATCCTATAATTCACCCCTCCACTTT,CASRTGISYNSPLHF
TRBD1,.,TRBJ1-2,TRBV27,TGTGCCAGCAGTTTATCTGGGACAGGGCATGGCTACACCTTC,CASSLSGTGHGYTF
TRBD1,.,TRBJ1-2,TRBV5-1,TGCGCCAGCAGCTTCCGACAGGGGGCTAACTATGGCTACACCTTC,CASSFRQGANYGYTF
TRBD1,.,TRBJ1-6,TRBV10-3,TGTGCCATCAGTGACGGACAGGGGTCATCCTATAATTCACCCCTCCACTTT,CAISDGQGSSYNSPLHF
TRBD2,.,TRBJ2-7,TRBV9,TGTGCCAGCAGCACCCCCCCCCTAGCGGCAACCTACGAGCAGTACTTC,CASSTPPLAATYEQYF
TRBD1,.,TRBJ1-1,TRBV28,TGTGCCAGCAGTTTAACAGGGGGCCGGACTGAAGCTTTCTTT,CASSLTGGRTEAFF
.,.,TRBJ2-7,TRBV28,TGTGCCAGCAGTTTATTTGGCACAATCTACGAGCAGTACTTC,CASSLFGTIYEQYF
.,.,TRBJ1-2,TRBV5-6,TGTGCCAGCAGCTTGGCCCTAATTGGGCATGGCTACACCTTC,CASSLALIGHGYTF
TRBD1,.,TRBJ1-4,TRBV5-1,TGCGCCAGCAGCTCCCCGGGACAGGTTAATGAAAAACTGTTTTTT,CASSSPGQVNEKLFF
TRBD1,.,TRBJ2-2,TRBV6-2/TRBV6-3,TGTGCCAGCAGTTACCTGCAAGGGGGCAGGACCGGGGAGCTGTTTTTT,CASSYLQGGRTGELFF
TRBD1,.,TRBJ1-2,TRBV10-2,TGCGCCAGCAGTGATAGGGGGCTTAGTGGCTACACCTTC,CASSDRGLSGYTF
.,.,TRBJ2-5,TRBV11-1,TGTGCCAGCAGCCCCAGTGCAAATGGGGCTGGGACCCAGTACTTC,CASSPSANGAGTQYF
.,.,TRBJ1-3,TRBV27,TGTGCCAGCAGTTTATTTGTAGGGGCTGGAAACACCATATATTTT,CASSLFVGAGNTIYF
TRBD1,.,TRBJ1-5,TRBV10-3,TGTGCCATCAGTGAGCAAGGACAGGGCGGTCAGCCCCAGCATTTT,CAISEQGQGGQPQHF
.,.,TRBJ1-5,TRBV9,TGTGCCAGCAGCGTAGGCGTGTATAGCAATCAGCCCCAGCATTTT,CASSVGVYSNQPQHF
.,.,TRBJ2-2,TRBV9,TGTGCCAGCAGCGTTACACAGGTCGACGGGGAGCTGTTTTTT,CASSVTQVDGELFF
.,.,TRBJ1-5,TRBV19,TGTGCCAGTAGTATAGTGACAAGTAGCAATCAGCCCCAGCATTTT,CASSIVTSSNQPQHF
TRBD1,.,TRBJ1-5,TRBV2,TGTGCCAGCAGTGAGCTGGCAGGGGGCTTTCAGCCCCAGCATTTT,CASSELAGGFQPQHF
.,.,TRBJ1-3,TRBV5-1,TGCGCCAGCAGCCTCTCCGGGACACGCGGAAACACCATATATTTT,CASSLSGTRGNTIYF
.,.,TRBJ1-2,TRBV12-3/TRBV12-4,TGTGCCAGCAGTTTAGGAGCAGGGTCTGGCTACACCTTC,CASSLGAGSGYTF
.,once,TRBJ1-2,TRBV6-1,TGTGCCAGCAGTGAAATTACAGGAAAGGATGGCTACACCTTC,CASSEITGKDGYTF
.,once,TRBJ1-3,TRBV9,TGTGCCAGCAGCGTAGGGGGAGGGACGAGGGGAAACACCATATATTTT,CASSVGGGTRGNTIYF
.,.,TRBJ1-1,TRBV2,TGTGCCAGCAGGTACAGGGATATGAACACTGAAGCTTTCTTT,CASRYRDMNTEAFF
TRBD1,.,TRBJ1-2,TRBV3-1/TRBV3-2,TGTGCCAGCAGCCGGGGCGACAGGGGCGTCTATGGCTACACCTTC,CASSRGDRGVYGYTF
.,.,TRBJ2-1,TRBV5-1,TGCGCCAGCAGCTTTACGGGGGGCCCGGGCGGTGAGCAGTTCTTC,CASSFTGGPGGEQFF
.,few,TRBJ1-4,TRBV9,TGTGCCAGCAGCGTAGGGAGGGGTGATGAAAAACTGTTTTTT,CASSVGRGDEKLFF
.,.,TRBJ1-5,TRBV2,TGTGCCAGCAGTTCGCAGGGGAGCAATCAGCCCCAGCATTTT,CASSSQGSNQPQHF
TRBD1,.,TRBJ1-2,TRBV12-3/TRBV12-4,TGTGCCAGCGGTCACAGGGGAGAATATGGCTACACCTTC,CASGHRGEYGYTF
.,.,TRBJ2-3,TRBV7-2,TGTGCCAGCAGCCCAAGGAGGACAGATACGCAGTATTTT,CASSPRRTDTQYF
.,.,TRBJ2-1,TRBV2,TGTGCCAGCAGTGAAGCTGAGACCTACAATGAGCAGTTCTTC,CASSEAETYNEQFF
.,.,TRBJ1-2,TRBV28,TGTGCCAGCAGCGGCGGGGGCTATGGCTACACCTTC,CASSGGGYGYTF